The subject of this entry is one T cell receptor (beta chain). The table came from immunoSEQ multiplex PCR; TCRdb's copy has only in-frame clones and leaves some out. The sample lists roughly 2 million clones, almost 96% occurring once. V was clipped by 2 bases and J by 2 bases, with 10 bases between them. The CDR3 consists of 14 residues. Germline-derived CDR1 and CDR2 are SGHNT and YYREEE (reference sequence). The record originates from a study of shared clonotypes between healthy human individuals. The healthy adult donors were HIV-negative and reported no recent acute infections or vaccinations. Into CD45RA+ naive and CD45RA-negative memory subsets, the CD4+ cells were split.

Specimen: naive CD4+ T cells sorted from blood. Subset reported: CD45RA+ positively selected. This sequence joins TRBV5-4 and TRBJ1-2, with unresolved D. The receptor's source is a man in his late teens or twenties in good health. CDR3 sequence: CASSFSQENYGYTF. CDR3 coding DNA: TGTGCCAGCAGCTTTAGCCAGGAAAACTATGGCTACACCTTC.